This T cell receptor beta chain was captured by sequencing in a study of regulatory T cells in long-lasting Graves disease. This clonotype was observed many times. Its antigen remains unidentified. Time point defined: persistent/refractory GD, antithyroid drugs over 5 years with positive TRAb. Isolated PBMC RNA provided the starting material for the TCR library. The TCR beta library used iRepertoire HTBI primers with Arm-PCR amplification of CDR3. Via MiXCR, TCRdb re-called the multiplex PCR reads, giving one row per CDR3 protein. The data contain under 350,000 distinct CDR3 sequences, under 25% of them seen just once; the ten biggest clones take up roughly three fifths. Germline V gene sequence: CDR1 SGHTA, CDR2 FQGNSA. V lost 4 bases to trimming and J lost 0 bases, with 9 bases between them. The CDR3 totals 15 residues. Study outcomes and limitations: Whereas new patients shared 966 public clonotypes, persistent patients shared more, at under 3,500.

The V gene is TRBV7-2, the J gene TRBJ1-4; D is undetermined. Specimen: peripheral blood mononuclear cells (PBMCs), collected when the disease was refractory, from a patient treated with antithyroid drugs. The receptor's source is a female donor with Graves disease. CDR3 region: CASSSDLTTNEKLFF. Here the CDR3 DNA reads TGTGCCAGCAGCTCGGACCTTACAACTAATGAAAAACTGTTTTTT.